This T cell receptor beta chain was found in a study of Tregs in tolerant kidney transplant recipients. Study-wide context: The nonmyeloablative bone marrow transplants came from related graft donors, with transient mixed chimerism. Study-level points and caveats: Some patients' samples used different primers over time, so nucleotide sequences weren't comparable. The most relevant donor-specific Treg TCRbeta repertoire apparently came from expansion with activated donor B cells. Findings come from small patient numbers and require larger validation.

The protocol was immunoSEQ multiplex PCR, while the TCRdb copy is restricted to in-frame clones and leaves out a portion. The table has fewer than 100,000 clones, over 85% seen once; the top ten hold 0.4% to 0.55%. The CDR3 runs to 16 residues. Trimming cost V 2 bases and J 5 bases, with 20 bases left between them. From germline, CDR1 is GTSNPN and CDR2 SVGIG (reference sequence). As concerns this clone: What it recognizes is unknown.

The sequencing here drew on CD4+ T cells from blood, taken before the transplant. The rearrangement links TRBV30 to TRBJ2-3, with D possibly TRBD2 on 5 matching bases. The receptor's source is a human donor who received a combined kidney and bone marrow transplant. Here the CDR3 reads CAWSPPASLFVDTQYF. Here the CDR3 DNA reads TGTGCCTGGAGTCCCCCGGCTAGCTTGTTTGTAGATACGCAGTATTTT. The variable domain in full, with the rest retrieved from reference TRBV30 and TRBJ2-3, is SQTIHQWPATLVQPVGSPLSLECTVEGTSNPNLYWYRQAAGRGLQLLFYSVGIGQISSEVPQNLSASRPQDRQFILSSKKLLLSDSGFYLCAWSPPASLFVDTQYFGPGTRLTVL.